The clone carrying this T cell receptor beta chain was picked up a small number of times. This CDR3 is built from 14 residues. Trimming shortened V by 0 bases and J by 6 bases, and 13 bases separated the two germline ends. Germline assignment: CDR1 GTSNPN and CDR2 SVGIG (reference sequence). The authors prepared the TCRbeta library with unique molecular identifiers. TCRdb re-called the PCR reads through MiXCR, storing one row per CDR3 protein. The table has about half a million distinct CDR3 sequences, about 12% seen once. This sample was taken from a study of T-cell reconstitution after alpha-beta-depleted transplantation in children.

The source material was PBMCs from the stem cell graft donor, sampled from the stem cell graft. The receptor comes from a human donor who donated a stem cell graft to a child with combined immunodeficiency. The chain links TRBV30 to TRBJ2-3; D is unresolved. CDR3 loop: CAWSVPLPRDTQYF. CDR3 sequence (DNA): TGTGCCTGGAGTGTACCCCTCCCGCGGGATACGCAGTATTTT.